The rows below give T cell receptor beta chains drawn from one sample of a study of T-cell memory formation after mild COVID-19. In TCRdb, the 5' RACE reads were re-called with MiXCR into one record per CDR3 protein. The sample has 200,000 to 300,000 distinct CDR3 sequences, 8% to 9.5% seen once. Sequencing input: PBMCs or a T cell subset sorted from them (not recorded which). The receptors originated from a man aged 18-30 years who had mild COVID-19 (a few samples of this study predate the infection). Cell type and time point are not known. Both conserved end residues are part of each CDR3. The D gene is left open where the match is weak. Clone size is not always given. Where it is, it says once, few, many or a class for expanded clones.

j_call: TRBJ1-3; clone_size: few; d_call: NA; v_call: TRBV3-1; cdr3_nt: TGTGCCAGCGGGGGATATTCTGGAAACACCATATATTTT; cdr3_aa: CASGGYSGNTIYF
j_call: TRBJ1-2; clone_size: NA; d_call: NA; v_call: TRBV20-1; cdr3_nt: TGCAGTGCTAGTCGGTCCGGCTATGGCTACACCTTC; cdr3_aa: CSASRSGYGYTF
j_call: TRBJ2-3; clone_size: many; d_call: TRBD2; v_call: TRBV20-1; cdr3_nt: TGCAGTGCTATTAGCGGGGGAGGCGGTAATACGCAGTATTTT; cdr3_aa: CSAISGGGGNTQYF
j_call: TRBJ2-1; clone_size: many; d_call: NA; v_call: TRBV2; cdr3_nt: TGTGCCAGCAGGGTCCGACTGCTTGAGCAGTTCTTC; cdr3_aa: CASRVRLLEQFF
j_call: TRBJ2-7; clone_size: NA; d_call: TRBD2; v_call: TRBV7-2; cdr3_nt: TGTGCCAGCAGCCCCTTTGTAGGGCTAGCGGGGGACGAGCAGTACTTC; cdr3_aa: CASSPFVGLAGDEQYF
j_call: TRBJ1-2; clone_size: few; d_call: TRBD1; v_call: TRBV11-2; cdr3_nt: TGTGCCAGCAGCCGACTGACAGGGATTAACTATGGCTACACCTTC; cdr3_aa: CASSRLTGINYGYTF
j_call: TRBJ1-1; clone_size: few; d_call: TRBD1; v_call: TRBV5-1; cdr3_nt: TGCGCCAGCAGGAAGGACAGGGGGCGGACTGAAGCTTTCTTT; cdr3_aa: CASRKDRGRTEAFF
j_call: TRBJ2-3; clone_size: few; d_call: TRBD1; v_call: TRBV5-1; cdr3_nt: TGCGCCAGCAGCTTGAACAGGGGGGCAGATACGCAGTATTTT; cdr3_aa: CASSLNRGADTQYF
j_call: TRBJ2-1; clone_size: few; d_call: NA; v_call: TRBV7-6; cdr3_nt: TGTGCCAGCAGCTTAGGGGGCCTGGGTGAGCAGTTCTTC; cdr3_aa: CASSLGGLGEQFF
j_call: TRBJ1-2; clone_size: many; d_call: NA; v_call: TRBV6-6; cdr3_nt: TGTGCCAGCAGTTACTCGATTGGCTCAGGAAGCAACTATGGCTACACCTTC; cdr3_aa: CASSYSIGSGSNYGYTF
j_call: TRBJ2-5; clone_size: NA; d_call: NA; v_call: TRBV11-3; cdr3_nt: TGTGCCAGCGGCAAGGGAGACCAAGAGACCCAGTACTTC; cdr3_aa: CASGKGDQETQYF
j_call: TRBJ1-1; clone_size: few; d_call: NA; v_call: TRBV7-9; cdr3_nt: TGTGCCAGCAGCTTTAGGGTTATGAACACTGAAGCTTTCTTT; cdr3_aa: CASSFRVMNTEAFF
j_call: TRBJ2-3; clone_size: NA; d_call: TRBD2; v_call: TRBV18; cdr3_nt: TGTGCCAGCTCACCAGTGCGGGGGGGCCTCGCAGATACGCAGTATTTT; cdr3_aa: CASSPVRGGLADTQYF
j_call: TRBJ2-3; clone_size: few; d_call: TRBD2; v_call: TRBV20-1; cdr3_nt: TGCAGTGCCGCCCCTTTGTTAAGCGGGGGGGAGTCGCAGTATTTT; cdr3_aa: CSAAPLLSGGESQYF
j_call: TRBJ1-4; clone_size: few; d_call: TRBD1; v_call: TRBV12-3/TRBV12-4; cdr3_nt: TGTGCCAGCAAATGGGGGACAGATAATGAAAAACTGTTTTTT; cdr3_aa: CASKWGTDNEKLFF
j_call: TRBJ2-7; clone_size: few; d_call: TRBD1; v_call: TRBV11-2; cdr3_nt: TGTGCCAGCAGCCCTGGACAGGGTATCTACGAGCAGTACTTC; cdr3_aa: CASSPGQGIYEQYF
j_call: TRBJ1-2; clone_size: few; d_call: NA; v_call: TRBV9; cdr3_nt: TGTGCCAGCAGCGTAGAAGGCGCCTATGGCTACACCTTC; cdr3_aa: CASSVEGAYGYTF
j_call: TRBJ2-2; clone_size: NA; d_call: NA; v_call: TRBV7-3; cdr3_nt: TGTGCCAGCAGCTTATTCACAGGGATCTTGGGAACCGGGGAGCTGTTTTTT; cdr3_aa: CASSLFTGILGTGELFF
j_call: TRBJ2-7; clone_size: NA; d_call: NA; v_call: TRBV29-1; cdr3_nt: TGCAGCGCTACCGGGGACTCCTACGAGCAGTACTTC; cdr3_aa: CSATGDSYEQYF
j_call: TRBJ2-2; clone_size: NA; d_call: TRBD1; v_call: TRBV2; cdr3_nt: TGTGCCAGCAGTGAGACAGGGACCGGGGAGCTGTTTTTT; cdr3_aa: CASSETGTGELFF
j_call: TRBJ2-1; clone_size: NA; d_call: NA; v_call: TRBV19; cdr3_nt: TGTGCCAGTAGTATGACAATGCTGGGCGATGAGCAGTTCTTC; cdr3_aa: CASSMTMLGDEQFF
j_call: TRBJ2-2; clone_size: many; d_call: NA; v_call: TRBV6-2/TRBV6-3; cdr3_nt: TGTGCCAGCAGTCCCGGCCGGGGGCTTAACGGGGAGCTGTTTTTT; cdr3_aa: CASSPGRGLNGELFF
j_call: TRBJ1-6; clone_size: NA; d_call: NA; v_call: TRBV28; cdr3_nt: TGTGCCAGCACTAACGCGGGACTGTATAATTCACCCCTCCACTTT; cdr3_aa: CASTNAGLYNSPLHF
j_call: TRBJ1-5; clone_size: NA; d_call: TRBD1; v_call: TRBV20-1; cdr3_nt: TGCAGTGCTAGCACCGGGACAGGTTATCTTATTCAGCCCCAGCATTTT; cdr3_aa: CSASTGTGYLIQPQHF
j_call: TRBJ1-1; clone_size: few; d_call: TRBD1; v_call: TRBV7-2; cdr3_nt: TGTGCCAGCAGCACAGCCGGGACAGGGATGCCTGAAGCTTTCTTT; cdr3_aa: CASSTAGTGMPEAFF
j_call: TRBJ2-1; clone_size: NA; d_call: NA; v_call: TRBV27; cdr3_nt: TGTGCCAGCAGTTTTGGGCAGGGACCCTTCAATGAGCAGTTCTTC; cdr3_aa: CASSFGQGPFNEQFF
j_call: TRBJ2-6; clone_size: many; d_call: NA; v_call: TRBV5-8; cdr3_nt: TGTGCCAGCAGCTTGCGGAGTGACTCTGGGGCCAACGTCCTGACTTTC; cdr3_aa: CASSLRSDSGANVLTF
j_call: TRBJ2-5; clone_size: few; d_call: TRBD2; v_call: TRBV7-3; cdr3_nt: TGTGCCAGCAGCTTAACTGGGACTAGCGGGGAGACCCAGTACTTC; cdr3_aa: CASSLTGTSGETQYF
j_call: TRBJ1-5; clone_size: few; d_call: NA; v_call: TRBV9; cdr3_nt: TGTGCCAGCAGCGCCACGACAGGCGGCAATCAGCCCCAGCATTTT; cdr3_aa: CASSATTGGNQPQHF
j_call: TRBJ1-5; clone_size: many; d_call: TRBD1; v_call: TRBV11-3; cdr3_nt: TGTGCCAGCAGTCTCGGGACAGCCATTAATCAGCCCCAGCATTTT; cdr3_aa: CASSLGTAINQPQHF
j_call: TRBJ2-5; clone_size: NA; d_call: TRBD1; v_call: TRBV12-5; cdr3_nt: TGTGCTAGTGGTCGGGGACAGTCTTTCCAAGAGACCCAGTACTTC; cdr3_aa: CASGRGQSFQETQYF
j_call: TRBJ2-5; clone_size: NA; d_call: TRBD2; v_call: TRBV20-1; cdr3_nt: TGCAGTGCTAGTAAACTAGCGGGGGGTTCCCAAGAGACCCAGTACTTC; cdr3_aa: CSASKLAGGSQETQYF
j_call: TRBJ2-5; clone_size: many; d_call: NA; v_call: TRBV7-2; cdr3_nt: TGTGCCAGCAGTTTAGGGTTGGCGGAGACCCAGTACTTC; cdr3_aa: CASSLGLAETQYF
j_call: TRBJ1-1; clone_size: few; d_call: TRBD1; v_call: TRBV14; cdr3_nt: TGTGCCAGCAGCCAAGATGGGACAGGGGAGAACACTGAAGCTTTCTTT; cdr3_aa: CASSQDGTGENTEAFF
j_call: TRBJ2-7; clone_size: NA; d_call: TRBD2; v_call: TRBV20-1; cdr3_nt: TGCAGTGCTAGAGATGGTCGGGAGGGCAACGAGCAGTACTTC; cdr3_aa: CSARDGREGNEQYF
j_call: TRBJ2-3; clone_size: NA; d_call: NA; v_call: TRBV9; cdr3_nt: TGTGCCAGCAGCGGAAGGGGGGGGACAGATACGCAGTATTTT; cdr3_aa: CASSGRGGTDTQYF